This T cell receptor (beta chain) appears in the sequencing data of a study of regulatory T cells in long-lasting Graves disease. This clonotype has a handful of counts. Time point specified: newly diagnosed GD, antithyroid drugs for less than 3 months. The TCR library was prepared using RNA isolated from PBMCs. It was American Thyroid Association guidelines that determined Graves' disease diagnosis. As collected, the peripheral blood samples measured roughly 8.6 milliliters each and went into EDTA tubes. Germline V gene lookup returns CDR1 LGHNT and CDR2 FRNRAP. Trimming stripped 11 bases from V and 8 bases from J, with 4 bases between. The CDR3 has 8 residues. Arm-PCR of CDR3 regions with iRepertoire HTBI primers generated TCR beta libraries. TCRdb fed the multiplex PCR reads into MiXCR, producing one record per CDR3 protein. Of about 330,000 distinct CDR3 sequences in the sample, around 15% were seen once.

These data were likewise used in another study, on T cells in Graves' hyperthyroidism and ophthalmopathy. This second study says: During a first-round RT-PCR of the TCR CDR3, the HTBI primer set was used. In validation, the model predicted ophthalmopathy. These predictions came a median roughly six months before onset.

This chain links TRBV12-5 with TRBJ2-1; the D is unclear. The sequencing used peripheral blood mononuclear cells (PBMCs), collected at new diagnosis, from a patient treated with antithyroid drugs. The sequence was collected from a woman between 18 and 29 years old with Graves disease. CDR3 protein: CAHDEQFF. The CDR3 bases are TGTGCTCATGATGAGCAGTTCTTC. Full variable domain (rest looked up from reference TRBV12-5 and TRBJ2-1): DARVTQTPRHKVTEMGQEVTMRCQPILGHNTVFWYRQTMMQGLELLAYFRNRAPLDDSGMPKDRFSAEMPDATLATLKIQPSEPRDSAVYFCAHDEQFFGPGTRLTVL.